The sequence of this T cell receptor beta chain was determined in a study of lymphopenia after photon versus proton radiotherapy. Findings of the study overall: Relative stability marked proton patients; photon patients lost diversity and naive cells. After lymphocyte nadir, photon-treated repertoires showed oligoclonal expansion, especially CD8+ Temra. Survival link was tested only in deceased patients; proton benefit remains a possibility. Larger post-nadir TCR diversity loss correlated inversely with survival in deceased patients.

CDR1 is MNHEY and CDR2 is SVGAGI in the germline V gene. This CDR3 contains 13 residues. V dropped 10 bases and J dropped 1 base, with 11 bases sitting between them. Here immunoSEQ multiplex PCR was the method, and the copy in TCRdb shows in-frame clones only, minus some. This table holds around 18,000 clones, around 80% found once. To note about this clone: Its specificity is unknown.

Here the sequenced sample was peripheral blood, taken from a patient treated with proton-based radiotherapy. The chain has TRBV6-5 and TRBJ1-5, with D possibly being TRBD1 (6 bases). The TCR originated in a man between 65 and 79 years old with pancreatic cancer. CDR3 sequence (DNA): TGTGCCACCAGGGGTCCCAGCAATCAGCCCCAGCATTTT. Its translation: CATRGPSNQPQHF.